This T cell receptor beta chain originates from a study of TIL therapy for anti-PD-1-resistant metastatic lung cancer. The immunoSEQ assay was v3. Libraries were sequenced to 1.5 million to 2 million read pairs (survey) or about 4.5-6 million (deep). Generated by immunoSEQ multiplex PCR, the TCRdb table keeps only in-frame clones and is missing some. The sample holds 50,000 to 60,000 clones, 80% to 90% seen once. Germline V gives CDR1 WSHSY, CDR2 SAAADI. V lost 3 bases, J lost 2 bases, and 7 bases stayed unmatched. The CDR3 length is 15 residues. Time point meaning: pre-treatment sample, taken before nivolumab and TIL therapy. Adults with stage 4 NSCLC were enrolled in a phase I trial.

V gene TRBV10-2 combines with J gene TRBJ2-7; TRBD1 matches 7 bases. The TCR was taken from a person aged 25 to 80 with non-small cell lung cancer. The input for sequencing was blood, taken at baseline. The CDR3 loop reads CASSEYRGGPYEQYF. CDR3 nucleotide sequence: TGCGCCAGCAGTGAATACAGGGGTGGTCCCTACGAGCAGTACTTC.